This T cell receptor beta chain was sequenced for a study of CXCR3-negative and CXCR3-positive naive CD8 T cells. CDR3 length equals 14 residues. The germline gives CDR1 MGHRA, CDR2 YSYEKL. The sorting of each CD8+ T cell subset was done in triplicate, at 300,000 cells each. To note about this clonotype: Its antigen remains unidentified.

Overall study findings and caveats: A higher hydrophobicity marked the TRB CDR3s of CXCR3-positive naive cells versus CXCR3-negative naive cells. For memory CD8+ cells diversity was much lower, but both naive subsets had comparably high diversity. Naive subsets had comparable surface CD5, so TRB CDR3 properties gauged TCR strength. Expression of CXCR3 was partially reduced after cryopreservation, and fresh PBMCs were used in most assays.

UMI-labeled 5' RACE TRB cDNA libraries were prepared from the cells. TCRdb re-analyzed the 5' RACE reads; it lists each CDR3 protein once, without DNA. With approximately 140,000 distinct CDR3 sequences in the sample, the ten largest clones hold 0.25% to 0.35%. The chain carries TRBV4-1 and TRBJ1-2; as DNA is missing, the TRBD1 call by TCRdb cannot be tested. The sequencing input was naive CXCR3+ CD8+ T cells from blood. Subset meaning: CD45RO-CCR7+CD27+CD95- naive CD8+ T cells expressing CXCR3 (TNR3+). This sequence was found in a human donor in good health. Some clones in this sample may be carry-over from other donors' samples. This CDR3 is CASSPTVINYGYTF.